A single sample gave rise to the 32 T cell receptor beta chains below, sequenced in a study of beta chain features in type 1 diabetes. All of the isolated RNA was reverse transcribed, so expressed TCRB transcripts were sequenced. Generated by immunoSEQ multiplex PCR, the TCRdb table keeps only in-frame clones and is missing some. The repertoire holds around 330,000 clones, with approximately 10% as singletons. The source material was naive CD4+ T cells from blood. The receptors were sampled from a woman in her thirties in good health.

This clone has just a few counts. Written as DNA, the CDR3 is TGTGCCAGCAGCTTCAGGACAGCCCTTGAAGCTTTCTTT. It codes for CASSFRTALEAFF. This chain joins TRBV7-9 and TRBJ1-1, with TRBD1 as a possible D gene (6 bases). Germline V CDR1 and CDR2: SEHNR, FQNEAQ (reference sequence). Trimming left V 3 bases short and J 7 bases short, with 12 bases between. This CDR3 has 13 residues.

The V call is TRBV5-1, the J call TRBJ2-7; a possible D gene is TRBD2 (6 bases). V lost 4 bases and J 6 bases, leaving 14 bases between the germline ends. The germline V gene encodes CDR1 SGHRS and CDR2 YFSETQ. This CDR3 is 13 amino acids long. The CDR3, as DNA: TGCGCCAGCAGCCCCGGGACTCCCCTCGAGCAGTACTTC. It specifies CASSPGTPLEQYF.

This clone was found a few times. The chain combines TRBV10-3 with TRBJ2-6; TRBD2 aligns across 15 bases. This CDR3 contains 17 residues. Germline V gene lookup returns CDR1 ENHRY and CDR2 SYGVKD. With V trimmed by 10 bases and J by 3 bases, 7 bases remained unmatched. The CDR3 nucleotides are TGTGCCACCGGACTAGCGGGAGGGCCTTTTGGGGCCAACGTCCTGACTTTC. It translates to CATGLAGGPFGANVLTF.

This clone has a handful of counts. The chain joins TRBV7-2 to TRBJ2-3, with 11 bases aligning to TRBD1. This CDR3 region has 16 residues. Germline CDR1 and CDR2: SGHTA and FQGNSA. With V trimmed by 7 bases and J by 5 bases, 11 bases remained unmatched. The CDR3 sequence: CASTRRGQGAVDTQYF. In DNA, the CDR3 is TGTGCCAGCACTCGTCGAGGACAGGGGGCCGTAGATACGCAGTATTTT.

This clone was picked up one time. The rearrangement uses TRBV6-6 and TRBJ1-4, with D possibly TRBD1 on 5 matching bases. Trimming removed 5 bases from V and 11 bases from J, with 12 bases in between. CDR3 size: 12 residues. Germline assignment: CDR1 MNHNY and CDR2 SVGAGI (reference sequence). CDR3 sequence reads: CASSLQGSKLFF. For the CDR3, the DNA is TGTGCCAGCAGTCTCCAGGGAAGTAAACTGTTTTTT.

This CDR3 is CASSLGQGLYGYTF. The DNA of the CDR3 is TGTGCCAGCAGTCTCGGACAGGGGCTCTATGGCTACACCTTC. The genes are TRBV6-5 and TRBJ1-2; TRBD1 matches 9 bases. J gave up 4 bases and V 5 bases, and 5 bases lay outside the gene matches. Germline V gives CDR1 MNHEY, CDR2 SVGAGI. CDR3 length: 14 residues.

The chain combines TRBV15 with TRBJ2-3; 11 bases fit TRBD2. Per germline, CDR1 LNHNV and CDR2 YYDKDF (reference sequence). There are 16 residues in the CDR3. J was trimmed by 4 bases and V by 6 bases; bases with no gene match: 9. The chain's CDR3 is CATSFLTSGSPDTQYF. The CDR3 nucleotides read TGTGCCACCAGTTTTCTCACTAGCGGGAGCCCAGATACGCAGTATTTT.

This clone was observed once. The genes are TRBV15 and TRBJ2-3, with TRBD2 as a possible D gene (6 bases). This CDR3 spans 14 amino acids. Germline V gene lookup returns CDR1 LNHNV and CDR2 YYDKDF (reference sequence). Trimming took off 4 bases at V and 2 bases at J, with 10 bases between the two ends. CDR3 in DNA: TGTGCCACCAGCACGGGGGAGGCCACAGATACGCAGTATTTT. It yields the protein CATSTGEATDTQYF. The entire variable domain, with the rest obtained from reference TRBV15 and TRBJ2-3, is as follows: DAMVIQNPRYQVTQFGKPVTLSCSQTLNHNVMYWYQQKSSQAPKLLFHYYDKDFNNEADTPDNFQSRRPNTSFCFLDIRSPGLGDTAMYLCATSTGEATDTQYFGPGTRLTVL.

This clone was detected a few times. The chain's CDR3 is CASRTGTGGANTGELFF. Written as DNA, the CDR3 is TGTGCCAGTAGAACCGGGACAGGGGGTGCGAACACCGGGGAGCTGTTTTTT. The chain is built from TRBV19 and TRBJ2-2; 11 nucleotides match TRBD1. V was pared by 6 bases and J by 0 bases, with 6 bases of the junction left unmatched. Germline loops: CDR1 LNHDA, CDR2 SQIVND (reference sequence). The CDR3 has 17 amino acids.

This chain links TRBV11-2 with TRBJ2-3; 10 nucleotides align to TRBD2. This CDR3 has 16 amino acids. CDR1 SGHAT and CDR2 FQNNGV come from the germline V gene. J was trimmed by 0 bases and V by 4 bases; bases with no gene match: 4. The CDR3, as DNA: TGTGCCAGCAGCTCGGGACTAGCGCCTAGCACAGATACGCAGTATTTT. It specifies CASSSGLAPSTDTQYF.

Only a few counts were recorded for this clone. The V and J genes are TRBV7-2 and TRBJ2-1, with 11 bases identical to TRBD2. Germline CDR1 reads SGHTA; CDR2 reads FQGNSA. Trimming cost V 6 bases and J 10 bases; bases outside gene matches: 11. The CDR3 is made up of 15 amino acids. The DNA for the CDR3 is TGTGCCAGCAGGATTGGACTAGCGGGCTTATGGGAGCAGTTCTTC. Translating gives CASRIGLAGLWEQFF. Filled out from reference TRBV7-2 and TRBJ2-1, the complete variable domain reads GAGVSQSPSNKVTEKGKDVELRCDPISGHTALYWYRQSLGQGLEFLIYFQGNSAPDKSGLPSDRFSAERTGGSVSTLTIQRTQQEDSAVYLCASRIGLAGLWEQFFGPGTRLTVL.

This clone was counted only a few times. The J gene is TRBJ2-2, the V gene TRBV9, with a possible D match to TRBD1 (6 bases). The CDR3 loop spans 16 amino acids. Germline CDR1 reads SGDLS; CDR2 reads YYNGEE. Trimming shortened V by 2 bases and J by 1 base, and 12 bases separated the two germline ends. The CDR3 here is CASSVTGTLNTGELFF. CDR3 nucleotide sequence: TGTGCCAGCAGCGTTACCGGGACATTGAACACCGGGGAGCTGTTTTTT. The variable domain in full, with the rest retrieved from reference TRBV9 and TRBJ2-2, is DSGVTQTPKHLITATGQRVTLRCSPRSGDLSVYWYQQSLDQGLQFLIQYYNGEERAKGNILERFSAQQFPDLHSELNLSSLELGDSALYFCASSVTGTLNTGELFFGEGSRLTVL.

This clone has a handful of counts. V is TRBV27 and J is TRBJ2-2; weak D call: TRBD2 (5 bases). Trimming left V 3 bases short and J 6 bases short, with 11 bases between. Germline V CDR1 and CDR2: MNHEY, SMNVEV (reference sequence). The length of the CDR3 is 14 residues. CDR3 loop: CASSFSRTAGELFF. CDR3 nucleotides: TGTGCCAGCAGTTTCTCCAGGACTGCCGGGGAGCTGTTTTTT.

The table lists this clone with a few counts. The rearrangement uses TRBV9 and TRBJ2-2, with D possibly TRBD2 on 6 matching bases. V lost 9 bases and J lost 4, with 10 bases in between. Per the germline V gene, CDR1 is SGDLS and CDR2 is YYNGEE. The CDR3 loop spans 12 amino acids. CDR3 region: CATGRGTGELFF. The CDR3 DNA reads as TGTGCCACCGGGAGAGGCACCGGGGAGCTGTTTTTT.

The CDR3 reads CASSTKGGWENNEQFF. The CDR3 DNA reads as TGTGCCAGCAGCACAAAAGGGGGTTGGGAGAACAATGAGCAGTTCTTC. The chain employs TRBV7-2 and TRBJ2-1; perhaps TRBD1 as D (6 bases). CDR1 and CDR2 from the germline V gene are SGHTA and FQGNSA. CDR3 length: 16 amino acids. V lost 5 bases, J lost 5 bases, and 19 bases lay in between.

The V gene is TRBV30, the J gene TRBJ1-1; 7 bases are shared with TRBD1. The V and J ends lost 5 bases and 1 base, in that order; junction bases with no gene match: 4. CDR3 length equals 13 residues. The germline V gene encodes CDR1 GTSNPN and CDR2 SVGIG (reference sequence). The chain's CDR3 is CAWGQAKNTEAFF. In DNA form, the CDR3 reads TGTGCCTGGGGACAGGCCAAGAACACTGAAGCTTTCTTT.

J is TRBJ1-2 and V is TRBV29-1, with TRBD1 matching 8 bases. CDR3 length: 13 residues. Germline loops: CDR1 SQVTM, CDR2 ANQGSEA. V shed 5 bases, J shed 3 bases, and the junction held 5 bases outside the gene matches. The DNA for the CDR3 is TGCAGCGTTACAACAGGGGGGGACTATGGCTACACCTTC. Its translation is CSVTTGGDYGYTF.

The chain carries TRBV19 and TRBJ2-5; TRBD1 matches 9 bases. CDR1 and CDR2 from the germline V gene are LNHDA and SQIVND (reference sequence). V was pared by 5 bases and J by 4 bases, with 8 bases of the junction left unmatched. The CDR3 length is 15 residues. The CDR3 nucleotides are TGTGCCAGTAGTTTAATGGGACAGGGAGGAGAGACCCAGTACTTC. Residues: CASSLMGQGGETQYF.

A few counts support this clone. This chain joins TRBV4-3 and TRBJ2-7; 7 nucleotides agree with TRBD2. From germline, CDR1 is LGHNA and CDR2 YSLEER. The CDR3 has 15 amino acids. V was clipped by 1 base and J by 4 bases; unmatched bases: 7. CDR3 nucleotide sequence: TGCGCCAGCAGCCAAGTGGCGGGAGTTTCTTACGAGCAGTACTTC. Translated, it gives CASSQVAGVSYEQYF.

This clone has more than one count but fewer than ten. The chain has TRBV5-6 and TRBJ2-2; D might be TRBD1 (6 bases). CDR3 length equals 16 residues. The V end lost 4 bases, the J end lost 6 bases, and 19 bases lay between the germline ends. The germline gives CDR1 SGHDT, CDR2 YYEEEE. CDR3 sequence: CASSITGLVLAGELFF. Here the CDR3 DNA reads TGTGCCAGCAGCATTACAGGGTTGGTTTTAGCCGGGGAGCTGTTTTTT. The full variable domain, with the rest looked up from reference TRBV5-6 and TRBJ2-2, is DAGVTQSPTHLIKTRGQQVTLRCSPKSGHDTVSWYQQALGQGPQFIFQYYEEEERQRGNFPDRFSGHQFPNYSSELNVNALLLGDSALYLCASSITGLVLAGELFFGEGSRLTVL.

This chain joins TRBV28 and TRBJ2-7; tentative D call: TRBD2 (7 bases). Trimming took 3 bases from V and 3 from J, leaving 15 bases between them. The CDR3 loop spans 15 amino acids. Germline V gene sequence: CDR1 MDHEN, CDR2 SYDVKM. The CDR3 reads CASSLVGGGHYEQYF. CDR3 bases: TGTGCCAGCAGTTTGGTCGGCGGGGGCCACTACGAGCAGTACTTC.

This sequence joins TRBV7-2 and TRBJ2-7; TRBD2 aligns across 8 bases. The CDR3 totals 16 residues. V shed 5 bases, J shed 2 bases, and the junction held 11 bases outside the gene matches. The germline V gene has CDR1 SGHTA and CDR2 FQGNSA. This CDR3 reads CASSPLRTSYTYEQYF. For the CDR3, the DNA is TGTGCCAGCAGCCCGCTTCGGACTAGCTACACCTACGAGCAGTACTTC. Together with reference TRBV7-2 and TRBJ2-7, the CDR3 gives the full variable domain: GAGVSQSPSNKVTEKGKDVELRCDPISGHTALYWYRQSLGQGLEFLIYFQGNSAPDKSGLPSDRFSAERTGGSVSTLTIQRTQQEDSAVYLCASSPLRTSYTYEQYFGPGTRLTVT.

This clone was found a few times. V usage is TRBV30 and J usage is TRBJ2-7, with TRBD2 as a possible D gene (5 bases). CDR3 length: 12 amino acids. Trimming removed 4 bases from V and 3 bases from J, with 10 bases in between. Germline CDR1 is GTSNPN and CDR2 is SVGIG (reference sequence). CDR3 protein: CAWTVGSYEQYF. CDR3 in DNA: TGTGCCTGGACCGTAGGGAGCTACGAGCAGTACTTC.

This clone was counted a few times. This sequence joins TRBV29-1 and TRBJ2-1; D ambiguous. V lost 3 bases and J lost 2, with 11 bases in between. In germline, CDR1 is SQVTM, CDR2 ANQGSEA. The CDR3 is 14 residues long. CDR3 loop: CSVEAQATYNEQFF. CDR3 bases: TGCAGCGTTGAGGCGCAGGCAACCTACAATGAGCAGTTCTTC.

The chain employs TRBV30 and TRBJ1-5; maybe TRBD1 (6 bases). This CDR3 has 16 residues. Trimming removed 1 base at V and 0 bases at J, with 13 bases between. The germline V gene encodes CDR1 GTSNPN and CDR2 SVGIG (reference sequence). In nucleotides, the CDR3 is TGTGCCTGGAGTGGCGGACAGATCTATAGCAATCAGCCCCAGCATTTT. It translates to CAWSGGQIYSNQPQHF.

This clone appeared a few times. This chain joins TRBV29-1 and TRBJ1-1; weak D call: TRBD1 (6 bases). The CDR3 has 13 amino acids. The V gene's germline CDR1 is SQVTM and CDR2 ANQGSEA. The V end was cut by 4 bases, the J end by 4 bases, with 13 bases between. CDR3 coding DNA: TGCAGCGTTGGTTTGGGGGCTGGCACTGAAGCTTTCTTT. Translation: CSVGLGAGTEAFF.

This clone was counted a few times. This chain links TRBV30 with TRBJ1-5; D is undetermined. The germline V and J ends were trimmed by 2 bases and 4 bases, with 12 bases remaining between them. The CDR3 runs 14 residues. Germline loops: CDR1 GTSNPN, CDR2 SVGIG (reference sequence). The CDR3 reads CAWSSYSTNQPQHF. CDR3 nucleotide sequence: TGTGCCTGGAGTTCATATTCAACTAATCAGCCCCAGCATTTT.

The chain employs TRBV28 and TRBJ2-6; 7 positions agree with TRBD2. J gave up 7 bases and V 3 bases, and 6 bases lay outside the gene matches. This CDR3 has 15 residues. Germline V gives CDR1 MDHEN, CDR2 SYDVKM. The CDR3 is CASSLVGGSANVLTF. CDR3 DNA: TGTGCCAGCAGTTTGGTGGGGGGGAGTGCCAACGTCCTGACTTTC.

This sequence joins TRBV2 and TRBJ2-3; 9 bases are shared with TRBD1. The CDR3 runs 14 residues. From germline, CDR1 is SNHLY and CDR2 FYNNEI. V shed 6 bases, J shed 3 bases, and the junction held 4 bases outside the gene matches. CDR3 nucleotides: TGTGCCAGCAGCGGAGGACAGGGGACAGATACGCAGTATTTT. Amino acids: CASSGGQGTDTQYF.

The genes are TRBV29-1 and TRBJ2-3, with a weak D call TRBD2 (6 bases). Trimming removed 7 bases at V and 7 bases at J, with 18 bases between. CDR3 length: 13 residues. Per the germline V gene, CDR1 is SQVTM and CDR2 is ANQGSEA. CDR3 in amino acids: CSDRAGLGHTQYF. The CDR3 coding sequence is TGCAGCGACCGAGCGGGCCTCGGGCATACGCAGTATTTT.

This CDR3 is CASSSRLATSYNEQFF. CDR3 bases: TGTGCCAGCAGCTCGAGACTAGCAACCTCCTACAATGAGCAGTTCTTC. The J gene is TRBJ2-1, the V gene TRBV11-1; 7 bases are shared with TRBD2. Trimming took 4 bases from V and 0 from J; bases not matched to a gene: 6. The CDR3 loop spans 16 amino acids. CDR1 is SGHAT and CDR2 is FQDESV in the germline V gene (reference sequence).

This clone was detected only a few times. This chain joins TRBV29-1 and TRBJ2-1, with 15 bases matching TRBD2. Trimming cost V 3 bases and J 6 bases; bases outside gene matches: 12. This CDR3 contains 18 residues. CDR1 and CDR2 (germline): SQVTM, ANQGSEA. Here the CDR3 reads CSVDSPMGTSGRSNEQFF. The CDR3, as DNA: TGCAGCGTTGACTCTCCGATGGGGACTAGCGGGAGGTCCAATGAGCAGTTCTTC.